Below, 10 T cell receptor beta chains from the same sample are listed, as sequenced in a study of T cells after yellow fever vaccination. TCRdb recomputed calls from the 5' RACE reads with MiXCR, one row per CDR3 protein. The sample comprises 100,000 to 150,000 distinct CDR3 sequences, about 8.4% of which are singletons, and about 40% rests with the top ten. The sequencing used CD8+ T cells sorted from PBMCs, collected on the day of the yellow fever booster vaccination. All receptors derive from a man aged 18 to 29 who received the YFV17D yellow fever vaccine.

The rearrangement joins TRBV4-2 to TRBJ1-1; unclear D gene. Germline loops: CDR1 LGHNA, CDR2 YNFKEQ. The CDR3 length is 15 residues. V was cut by 0 bases and J by 0 bases, with 8 bases left in between. The CDR3 loop reads CASSQDIGMNTEAFF. CDR3 sequence (DNA): TGTGCCAGCAGCCAAGACATTGGCATGAACACTGAAGCTTTCTTT.

There are a few counts of this clonotype. This sequence joins TRBV6-2 or TRBV6-3 and TRBJ1-1; no reliable D call. Germline V gene sequence: CDR1 MNHEY, CDR2 SVGEGT. The germline V and J ends were trimmed by 6 bases and 0 bases, with 11 bases remaining between them. This CDR3 comprises 14 residues. DNA of the CDR3: TGTGCCAGCAGGCCGACCGGATTGAACACTGAAGCTTTCTTT. It codes for CASRPTGLNTEAFF.

This clonotype showed up just a few times. V is TRBV7-9 and J is TRBJ2-7, with D unclear. Germline loops: CDR1 SEHNR, CDR2 FQNEAQ (reference sequence). Trimming removed 4 bases at V and 2 bases at J, with 6 bases between. The CDR3 totals 12 residues. The CDR3 sequence: CASSSYTYEQYF. In DNA form, the CDR3 reads TGTGCCAGCAGCTCGTACACCTACGAGCAGTACTTC.

This clonotype was observed a handful of times. The chain couples TRBV7-9 to TRBJ2-7; 11 bases are a match to TRBD1. Germline V gives CDR1 SEHNR, CDR2 FQNEAQ (reference sequence). The CDR3 consists of 17 residues. J lost 1 base, V lost 5 bases, and 10 bases had no gene match. The CDR3 bases are TGTGCCAGCAGCCTGGGTGAGGGGACAGGGGGATCCTACGAGCAGTACTTC. Translating it yields CASSLGEGTGGSYEQYF.

This clonotype was observed a handful of times. The genes are TRBV4-2 and TRBJ1-2; D is unclear. The CDR3 is made up of 16 amino acids. Germline V gene sequence: CDR1 LGHNA, CDR2 YNFKEQ. The V and J ends lost 0 bases and 3 bases respectively, with 14 bases between them. The CDR3 coding sequence is TGTGCCAGCAGCCAAGATTGGACCCGAGGCCACTATGGCTACACCTTC. Encoded protein: CASSQDWTRGHYGYTF.

Ten or more counts support this clonotype. The rearrangement links TRBV5-5 to TRBJ2-4; D is uncertain. The CDR3 spans 16 residues. V lost 2 bases and J 0 bases, leaving 12 bases between the germline ends. The germline V gene has CDR1 SGHKS and CDR2 YYEKEE (reference sequence). The CDR3 DNA is TGTGCCAGCAGCTTAACCGAGGCTCTAGCCAAAAACATTCAGTACTTC. Its translation is CASSLTEALAKNIQYF.

The rearrangement uses TRBV19 and TRBJ2-7; D is uncertain. The V gene's germline CDR1 is LNHDA and CDR2 SQIVND (reference sequence). The CDR3 has 16 amino acids. The V end was cut by 6 bases, the J end by 3 bases, with 21 bases between. CDR3 loop: CASRDAQLRPNYEQYV. The CDR3, as DNA: TGTGCCAGTAGAGATGCTCAACTTCGACCGAACTACGAGCAGTACGTC.

This clonotype was detected only a few times. V and J are TRBV5-1 and TRBJ2-3; D remains unclear. The germline V gene encodes CDR1 SGHRS and CDR2 YFSETQ. This CDR3 spans 15 amino acids. V lost 0 bases and J lost 0, with 8 bases in between. CDR3: CASSLDGSSTDTQYF. The CDR3 DNA is TGCGCCAGCAGCTTGGATGGGTCCAGCACAGATACGCAGTATTTT.

This chain links TRBV4-3 with TRBJ1-2, with 7 bases fitting TRBD1. Germline CDR1 LGHNA, CDR2 YSLEER. The V segment lost 0 bases and the J segment 8 bases; nucleotides outside the gene matches: 9. The CDR3 sequence is 15 residues long. The CDR3 reads CASSQEWDSLGGYTF. CDR3 DNA: TGCGCCAGCAGCCAAGAATGGGACAGCCTCGGGGGCTACACCTTC.

The table lists this clonotype with many counts. The V and J genes are TRBV20-1 and TRBJ1-2; 8 bases line up with TRBD1. V lost 3 bases and J lost 6; bases outside the gene matches: 9. The CDR3 runs 14 residues. In germline, CDR1 is DFQATT, CDR2 SNEGSKA (reference sequence). The CDR3 sequence: CSASLDRVPDGYTF. The CDR3 DNA follows: TGCAGTGCTAGCTTGGACAGGGTCCCGGATGGCTACACCTTC.